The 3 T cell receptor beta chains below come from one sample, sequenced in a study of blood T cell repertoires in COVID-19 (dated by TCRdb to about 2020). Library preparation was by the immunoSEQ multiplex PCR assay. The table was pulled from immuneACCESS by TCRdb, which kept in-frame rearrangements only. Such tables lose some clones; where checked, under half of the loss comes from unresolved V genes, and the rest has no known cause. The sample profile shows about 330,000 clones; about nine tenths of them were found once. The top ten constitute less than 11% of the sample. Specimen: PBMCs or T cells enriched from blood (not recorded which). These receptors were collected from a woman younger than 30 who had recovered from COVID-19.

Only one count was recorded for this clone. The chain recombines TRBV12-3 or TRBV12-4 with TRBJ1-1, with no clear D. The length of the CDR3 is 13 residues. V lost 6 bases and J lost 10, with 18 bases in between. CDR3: CASSTSWSRGAFF. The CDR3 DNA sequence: TGTGCCAGCAGCACCTCCTGGTCCCGGGGAGCTTTCTTT.

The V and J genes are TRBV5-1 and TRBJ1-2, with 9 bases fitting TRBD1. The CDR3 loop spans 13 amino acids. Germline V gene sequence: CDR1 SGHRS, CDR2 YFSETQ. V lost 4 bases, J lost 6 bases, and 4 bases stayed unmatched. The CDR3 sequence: CASSPRTGDGYTF. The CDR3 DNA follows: TGCGCCAGCAGCCCACGGACAGGGGATGGCTACACCTTC.

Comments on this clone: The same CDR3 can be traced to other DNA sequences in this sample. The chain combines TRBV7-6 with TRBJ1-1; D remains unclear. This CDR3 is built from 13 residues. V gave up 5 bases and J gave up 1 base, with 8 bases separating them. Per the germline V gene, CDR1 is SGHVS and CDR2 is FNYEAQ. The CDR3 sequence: CASSRQENTEAFF. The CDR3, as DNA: TGTGCCAGCAGCCGACAAGAGAACACTGAAGCTTTCTTT.